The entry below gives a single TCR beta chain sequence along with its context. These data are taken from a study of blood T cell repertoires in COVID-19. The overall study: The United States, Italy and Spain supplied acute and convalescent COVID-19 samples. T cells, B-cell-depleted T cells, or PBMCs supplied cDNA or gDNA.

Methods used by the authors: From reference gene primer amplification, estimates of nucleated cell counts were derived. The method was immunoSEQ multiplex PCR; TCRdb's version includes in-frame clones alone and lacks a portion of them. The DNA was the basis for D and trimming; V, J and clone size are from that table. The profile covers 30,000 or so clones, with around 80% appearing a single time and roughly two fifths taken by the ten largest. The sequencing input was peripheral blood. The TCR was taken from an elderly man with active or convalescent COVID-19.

This CDR3 reads CASSPLLGRQPQHF. CDR3 coding DNA: TGTGCCAGCAGCCCCCTACTAGGGCGGCAGCCCCAGCATTTT. V usage is TRBV28 and J usage is TRBJ1-5; D not certain. The CDR3 consists of 14 residues. Germline CDR1 is MDHEN and CDR2 is SYDVKM. Trimming took off 6 bases at V and 7 bases at J, with 16 bases between the two ends.